The rows below give T cell receptor beta chains drawn from one sample of a study of blood T cell repertoires in COVID-19. Measured with immunoSEQ multiplex PCR; TCRdb has only the in-frame clones, and not every one. The sample holds fewer than 150,000 clones, 70% to 90% seen once. Sequenced material: peripheral blood. These TCRs come from a woman aged 50 to 60 with active or convalescent COVID-19. Both conserved end residues are part of each CDR3. The D gene is left open where the match is weak. Size tells how often a clone was seen (once, few, many) or the class of an expanded clone, and some rows leave it out.

clone size,V gene,D gene,J gene,CDR3 protein,CDR3 DNA
NA,TRBV10-3,TRBD1,TRBJ2-5,CAISDFDRGHETQYF,TGTGCCATCAGTGATTTCGACAGGGGGCATGAGACCCAGTACTTC
NA,TRBV6-1,TRBD1,TRBJ2-7,CASSEDPRGRLLRWYF,TGTGCCAGCAGTGAAGACCCCAGGGGGCGCCTTTTGCGGTGGTACTTC
NA,TRBV7-6,NA,TRBJ2-7,CASSLMERSSYEQYF,TGTGCCAGCAGCTTAATGGAGCGGAGCTCCTACGAGCAGTACTTC
few,TRBV20-1,NA,TRBJ2-1,CSASGALASRRKADEQFF,TGCAGTGCTAGTGGGGCCCTAGCTAGCCGACGTAAGGCGGATGAGCAGTTCTTC
NA,TRBV19,TRBD1,TRBJ1-5,CASSIPWGRTGVGNQPQHF,TGTGCCAGTAGTATCCCCTGGGGCAGGACAGGGGTGGGCAATCAGCCCCAGCATTTT
NA,TRBV27,NA,TRBJ2-7,CASSSPTGLPYEQYF,TGTGCCAGCAGTTCCCCCACGGGACTTCCCTACGAGCAGTACTTC
NA,TRBV6-5,TRBD2,TRBJ2-4,CASSYIAGVVGNIQYF,TGTGCCAGCAGTTATATAGCGGGAGTCGTGGGGAACATTCAGTACTTC
once,TRBV28,NA,TRBJ1-6,CASSSPRVGNSPLHF,TGTGCCAGCAGTTCCCCCCGGGTCGGGAATTCACCCCTCCACTTT
NA,TRBV28,TRBD1,TRBJ2-1,CASGSGDRGLYNEQFF,TGTGCCAGCGGGTCAGGGGACAGGGGGCTCTACAATGAGCAGTTCTTC
NA,TRBV5-4,NA,TRBJ1-5,CASSPTPGVDQPQHF,TGTGCCAGCAGCCCTACTCCGGGGGTAGATCAGCCCCAGCATTTT
NA,TRBV28,NA,TRBJ2-7,CASPPTAQGWHEQYF,TGTGCCAGCCCGCCAACTGCTCAGGGGTGGCACGAGCAGTACTTC
NA,TRBV28,TRBD1,TRBJ1-1,CASSLRQGNTEAFF,TGTGCCAGCAGTTTAAGACAGGGGAACACTGAAGCTTTCTTT
NA,TRBV27,TRBD1,TRBJ1-2,CASSPLPLTGSKGYTF,TGTGCCAGCAGCCCTCTCCCGTTGACAGGGTCAAAGGGCTACACCTTC
NA,TRBV19,TRBD1,TRBJ2-3,CASSPLWDRGRTDTQYF,TGTGCCAGTAGTCCCTTGTGGGACAGGGGGAGGACAGATACGCAGTATTTT
NA,TRBV5-4,NA,TRBJ1-1,CASSLKEGSYTEAFF,TGTGCCAGCAGCTTGAAGGAGGGGTCATACACTGAAGCTTTCTTT
NA,TRBV9,TRBD2,TRBJ2-5,CASSVRGMGLAGPEMETQYF,TGTGCCAGCAGCGTAAGGGGGATGGGACTAGCGGGGCCGGAGATGGAGACCCAGTACTTC
NA,TRBV19,TRBD2,TRBJ2-1,CASRPSSGRYRNEQFF,TGTGCCAGCAGACCTTCTAGCGGGAGGTACCGCAATGAGCAGTTCTTC
NA,TRBV28,NA,TRBJ1-1,CASSLYRGVGSGNTEAFF,TGTGCCAGCAGTTTATATCGGGGTGTGGGCTCCGGGAACACTGAAGCTTTCTTT
NA,TRBV4-1,TRBD1,TRBJ2-7,CASSPLGQGTYEQYF,TGCGCCAGCAGCCCATTGGGACAGGGGACCTACGAGCAGTACTTC
NA,TRBV18,TRBD1,TRBJ1-4,CASSPPPRTGAEKLFF,TGTGCCAGCTCACCACCCCCGAGGACAGGGGCCGAAAAACTGTTTTTT
NA,TRBV9,NA,TRBJ2-5,CASSVELGLGQETQYF,TGTGCCAGCAGCGTAGAACTTGGACTCGGCCAAGAGACCCAGTACTTC
once,TRBV5-6,TRBD1,TRBJ2-7,CASSTPGGAYEQYF,TGTGCCAGCAGCACCCCAGGGGGCGCCTACGAGCAGTACTTC
NA,TRBV6-2/TRBV6-3,TRBD2,TRBJ2-1,CASSYSSSGKYNEQFF,TGTGCCAGCAGTTACTCGTCCAGCGGGAAATACAATGAGCAGTTCTTC
NA,TRBV7-2,TRBD1,TRBJ1-2,CASSLMAQGGYYTF,TGTGCCAGCAGCTTAATGGCACAGGGGGGCTACTACACCTTC
NA,TRBV28,TRBD2,TRBJ2-1,CASCRLADYNEQFF,TGTGCCAGCTGCCGACTAGCGGATTACAATGAGCAGTTCTTC
NA,TRBV28,TRBD2,TRBJ2-5,CASSQDRGTSGSYETQYF,TGTGCCAGCAGCCAAGACCGAGGAACTAGCGGGAGTTATGAGACCCAGTACTTC
NA,TRBV6-5,NA,TRBJ1-4,CASSYIGDATNEKLFF,TGTGCCAGCAGTTACATAGGGGATGCGACTAATGAAAAACTGTTTTTT
NA,TRBV5-1,TRBD2,TRBJ2-3,CASSLTSGSTDTQYF,TGCGCCAGCAGCCTAACTAGCGGGAGCACAGATACGCAGTATTTT
NA,TRBV6-5,TRBD2,TRBJ2-7,CASSFGTSGSYEQYF,TGTGCCAGCAGTTTCGGGACTAGCGGCTCCTACGAGCAGTACTTC
NA,TRBV9,NA,TRBJ1-2,CASSGREVGYTF,TGTGCCAGCAGCGGCCGGGAGGTTGGCTACACCTTC
NA,TRBV3-1/TRBV3-2,TRBD1,TRBJ1-1,CASSPRTGTNTEAFF,TGTGCCAGCAGCCCCCGGACAGGAACAAACACTGAAGCTTTCTTT